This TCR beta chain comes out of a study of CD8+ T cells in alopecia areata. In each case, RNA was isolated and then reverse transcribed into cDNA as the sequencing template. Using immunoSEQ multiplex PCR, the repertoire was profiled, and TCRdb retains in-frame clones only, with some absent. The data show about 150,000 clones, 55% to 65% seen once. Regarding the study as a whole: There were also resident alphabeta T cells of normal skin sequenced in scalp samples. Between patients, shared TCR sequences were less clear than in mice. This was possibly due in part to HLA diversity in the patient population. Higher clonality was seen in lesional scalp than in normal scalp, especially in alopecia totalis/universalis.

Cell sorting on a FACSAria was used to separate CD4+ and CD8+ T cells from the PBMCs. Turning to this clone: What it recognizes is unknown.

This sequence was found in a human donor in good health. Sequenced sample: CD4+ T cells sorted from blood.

The CDR3 coding sequence is TGTGCCAGCAGCTTAGCCGCGGGAGCGGTCACCGGGGAGCTGTTTTTT. Its translation: CASSLAAGAVTGELFF. The chain links TRBV7-2 to TRBJ2-2, with TRBD2 matching over 7 bases. J lost 4 bases, V lost 0 bases, and 5 bases had no gene match. The CDR3 loop spans 16 amino acids. Germline V lookup: CDR1 SGHTA, CDR2 FQGNSA. Using reference TRBV7-2 and TRBJ2-2 for the parts outside the CDR3, the full variable domain is GAGVSQSPSNKVTEKGKDVELRCDPISGHTALYWYRQSLGQGLEFLIYFQGNSAPDKSGLPSDRFSAERTGGSVSTLTIQRTQQEDSAVYLCASSLAAGAVTGELFFGEGSRLTVL.